Listed below are T cell receptor beta chains from one sample, sequenced in a study of Tregs in tolerant kidney transplant recipients. The protocol was immunoSEQ multiplex PCR, while the TCRdb copy is restricted to in-frame clones and leaves out a portion. The sample lists 75,000 to 80,000 clones; roughly 90% were seen once. Specimen: Tregs from blood, collected before the transplant. Receptors were obtained from a human donor who received a combined kidney and bone marrow transplant. CDR3s leave out the opening cysteine and the closing phenylalanine or tryptophan.

cdr3_aa: ASTTGVNTGELF; j_call: TRBJ2-2; v_call: TRBV27
cdr3_aa: ASRASGEGKTQY; j_call: TRBJ2-5; v_call: TRBV5-1
cdr3_aa: ASSQRTTSYEQY; j_call: TRBJ2-7; v_call: TRBV2
cdr3_aa: AITKGEGYTEAF; j_call: TRBJ1-1; v_call: TRBV10-3
cdr3_aa: ASSDRGSYNEQF; j_call: TRBJ2-1; v_call: TRBV28
cdr3_aa: ASRPGLSISPLH; j_call: TRBJ1-6; v_call: TRBV2
cdr3_aa: STYRELQETQY; j_call: TRBJ2-5; v_call: TRBV29-1
cdr3_aa: ASSPRGGQGGIYEQY; j_call: TRBJ2-7; v_call: TRBV7-2
cdr3_aa: ASSEGGGRRADTQY; j_call: TRBJ2-3; v_call: TRBV2
cdr3_aa: ASSLGLLAGELF; j_call: TRBJ2-2; v_call: TRBV5-6
cdr3_aa: ASSRVSSYEQY; j_call: TRBJ2-7; v_call: TRBV16
cdr3_aa: AISAQRQSQY; j_call: TRBJ2-5; v_call: TRBV10-3
cdr3_aa: ASSLPTENYGYT; j_call: TRBJ1-2; v_call: TRBV28
cdr3_aa: STTSGSTDTQY; j_call: TRBJ2-3; v_call: TRBV29-1
cdr3_aa: ASSLGRGSSGSYNEQF; j_call: TRBJ2-1; v_call: TRBV5-1
cdr3_aa: ASSIYSATNTGELF; j_call: TRBJ2-2; v_call: TRBV18
cdr3_aa: ASSEQSGSLGEQF; j_call: TRBJ2-1; v_call: TRBV6-1
cdr3_aa: SARAPYEQY; j_call: TRBJ2-7; v_call: TRBV20-1
cdr3_aa: ASSLVGQALQPQH; j_call: TRBJ1-5; v_call: TRBV7-2
cdr3_aa: ASSFGTSRDTQY; j_call: TRBJ2-3; v_call: TRBV7-3
cdr3_aa: ASSLGVQAGETQY; j_call: TRBJ2-5; v_call: TRBV5-8
cdr3_aa: ASSYGTGRGANVLT; j_call: TRBJ2-6; v_call: TRBV6-6